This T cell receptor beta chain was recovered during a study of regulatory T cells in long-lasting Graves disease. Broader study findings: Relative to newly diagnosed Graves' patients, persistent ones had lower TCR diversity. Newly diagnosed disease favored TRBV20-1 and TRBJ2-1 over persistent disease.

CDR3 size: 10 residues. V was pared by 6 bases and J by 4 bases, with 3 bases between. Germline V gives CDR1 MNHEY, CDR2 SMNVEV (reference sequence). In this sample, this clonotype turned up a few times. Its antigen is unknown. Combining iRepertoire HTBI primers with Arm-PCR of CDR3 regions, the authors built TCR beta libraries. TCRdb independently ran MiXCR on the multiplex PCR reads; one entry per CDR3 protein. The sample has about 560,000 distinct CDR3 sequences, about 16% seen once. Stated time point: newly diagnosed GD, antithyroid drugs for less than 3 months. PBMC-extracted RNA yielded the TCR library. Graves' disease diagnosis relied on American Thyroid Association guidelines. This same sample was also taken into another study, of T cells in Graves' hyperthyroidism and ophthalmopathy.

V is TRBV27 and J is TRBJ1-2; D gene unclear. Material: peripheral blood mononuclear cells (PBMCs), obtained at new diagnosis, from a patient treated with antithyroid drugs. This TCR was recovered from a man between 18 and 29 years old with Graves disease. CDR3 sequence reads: CASRAYGYTF. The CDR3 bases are TGTGCCAGCAGGGCCTATGGCTACACCTTC.